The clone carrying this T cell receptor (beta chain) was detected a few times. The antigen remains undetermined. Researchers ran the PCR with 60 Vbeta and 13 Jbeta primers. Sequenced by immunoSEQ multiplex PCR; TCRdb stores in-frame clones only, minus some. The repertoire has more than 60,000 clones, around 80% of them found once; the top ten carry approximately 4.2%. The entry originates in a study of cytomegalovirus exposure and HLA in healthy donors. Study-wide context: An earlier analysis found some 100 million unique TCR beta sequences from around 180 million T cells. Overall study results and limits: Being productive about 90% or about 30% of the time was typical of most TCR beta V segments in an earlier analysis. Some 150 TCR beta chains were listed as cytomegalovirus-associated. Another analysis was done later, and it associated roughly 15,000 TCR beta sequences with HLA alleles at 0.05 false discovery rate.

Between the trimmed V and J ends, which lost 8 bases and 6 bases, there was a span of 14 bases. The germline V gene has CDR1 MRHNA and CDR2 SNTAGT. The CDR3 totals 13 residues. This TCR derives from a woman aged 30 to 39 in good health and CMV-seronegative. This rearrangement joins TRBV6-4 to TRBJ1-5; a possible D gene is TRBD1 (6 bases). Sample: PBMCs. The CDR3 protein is CASGAGGVQPQHF. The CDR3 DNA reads TGTGCCAGCGGGGCGGGGGGCGTTCAGCCCCAGCATTTT.